Reported below is one T cell receptor (beta chain). The antigen is not known. These data come from a study of T cell repertoires in cytomegalovirus infection. Study at large: Peptides in the study included HLA-C-restricted and HLA-B-restricted CMV epitopes.

TCRdb redid the calling of the reads with MiXCR, one entry per CDR3 protein. The data contain just under 500,000 distinct CDR3 sequences, 25% to 35% of them singletons. General study findings and limits: CMV carriers with the relevant HLA were identified by cumulative public TCR beta family frequency.

This CDR3 has 17 residues. Trimming stripped 2 bases from V and 5 bases from J, with 19 bases between. The germline gives CDR1 SGHTA, CDR2 FQGNSA. This specimen was cultured PBMCs, taken from culture after CMV antigen stimulation. The TCR comes from a human donor in good health (CMV status not recorded). Some clones in this sample may be carry-over from other donors' samples. The V and J genes are TRBV7-2 and TRBJ2-4, with D maybe TRBD2 (5 bases). In DNA form, the CDR3 reads TGTGCCAGCAGCTTAATGCCCCTGGGCGGTAGCGAAAACATTCAGTACTTC. Protein: CASSLMPLGGSENIQYF. Drawing the rest from reference TRBV7-2 and TRBJ2-4, the complete variable domain is GAGVSQSPSNKVTEKGKDVELRCDPISGHTALYWYRQSLGQGLEFLIYFQGNSAPDKSGLPSDRFSAERTGGSVSTLTIQRTQQEDSAVYLCASSLMPLGGSENIQYFGAGTRLSVL.